This T cell receptor (beta chain) came from a study of blood T cells in healthy people across ages. Study-wide background: Template switching recovered approximately one barcoded beta molecule for every two T cells.

Primers used in a second PCR of roughly 6 to 12 cycles were a sample-barcoded 5' primer and a J-beta primer mix. Each of the cDNA molecules was tagged by a template-switch adaptor with 12 random nucleotides. One entry per CDR3 protein results from TCRdb running MiXCR on the 5' RACE reads. The sample holds about 1,800,000 distinct CDR3 sequences, roughly 27% seen once. As for this clonotype: The conserved closing phenylalanine or tryptophan is absent in this CDR3, likely reflecting a read error.

The study drew donors from healthy Caucasian individuals in Russia aged about 6 to 100. This clonotype originated in a woman in her thirties in good health. The source material was blood.

CDR3: CASSLAGEGHNEQFC. CDR3 coding DNA: TGCGCCAGCAGCTTGGCGGGGGAGGGGCACAATGAGCAGTTCTGC. The chain uses TRBV5-1 and TRBJ2-1; 7 nucleotides agree with TRBD2. The trim removed 0 bases at V and 5 bases at J, leaving 5 bases unmatched. The CDR3 length is 15 residues. CDR1 is SGHRS and CDR2 is YFSETQ in the germline V gene.